The rows below give T cell receptor beta chains drawn from one sample of a study of blood T cell repertoires in COVID-19. Assay used: immunoSEQ multiplex PCR; TCRdb lists only in-frame clones, some missing. The data hold about 190,000 clones, with around 85% observed a single time. The sequencing sample was made of PBMCs or T cells enriched from blood (not recorded which). These receptors came from a woman in her twenties or thirties who had recovered from COVID-19. The CDR3 runs from the conserved cysteine through the conserved F or W. The D gene is left open where the match is weak. Size tells how often a clone was seen (once, few, many) or the class of an expanded clone, and some rows leave it out.

17	TRBV11-2	.	TRBJ2-3	.	CASSLKDYSDSTDTQYF	TGTGCCAGCAGCTTAAAGGACTACTCAGACAGCACAGATACGCAGTATTTT
17	TRBV7-6	.	TRBJ2-2	.	CASSYPAEAPNTGELFF	TGTGCCAGCAGCTATCCTGCGGAGGCCCCGAACACCGGGGAGCTGTTTTTT
15	TRBV11-2	TRBD2	TRBJ2-5	once	CASSRTSGGQETQYF	TGTGCCAGCAGCCGGACTAGCGGGGGGCAAGAGACCCAGTACTTC
14	TRBV18	TRBD1	TRBJ1-5	.	CASSHGQGNQPQHF	TGTGCCAGCTCACATGGACAGGGCAATCAGCCCCAGCATTTT
15	TRBV5-1	.	TRBJ2-7	.	CASSKGEIPSYEQYF	TGCGCCAGCAGCAAGGGAGAGATACCGTCCTACGAGCAGTACTTC
19	TRBV7-2	TRBD2	TRBJ2-3	.	CASSLGGLAGGLFTDTQYF	TGTGCCAGCAGCTTAGGTGGACTAGCGGGAGGGCTATTCACAGATACGCAGTATTTT
15	TRBV2	.	TRBJ1-5	.	CASMQGIVSNQPQHF	TGTGCCAGCATGCAGGGAATCGTTAGCAATCAGCCCCAGCATTTT
17	TRBV7-6	.	TRBJ1-5	.	CASSLATASPYNQPQHF	TGTGCCAGCAGCTTAGCTACTGCGTCCCCCTACAATCAGCCCCAGCATTTT
16	TRBV4-2	.	TRBJ2-7	.	CASSQDFPGLSYEQYF	TGTGCCAGCAGCCAAGATTTCCCGGGACTCTCCTACGAGCAGTACTTC
11	TRBV10-1	.	TRBJ1-4	.	CASSGEEKLFF	TGCGCCAGCAGTGGAGAAGAAAAACTGTTTTTT
11	TRBV28	.	TRBJ2-1	.	CATQSYNEQFF	TGTGCCACCCAGTCCTACAATGAGCAGTTCTTC
14	TRBV18	.	TRBJ1-1	.	CASSPPWGDTEAFF	TGTGCCAGCTCACCACCCTGGGGAGACACTGAAGCTTTCTTT
14	TRBV7-9	TRBD1	TRBJ1-1	.	CASSLEDRGTEAFF	TGTGCCAGCAGCTTAGAGGACAGGGGCACTGAAGCTTTCTTT
19	TRBV5-4	.	TRBJ1-6	.	CASSLDGWTAYSYNSPLHF	TGTGCCAGCAGCTTGGACGGATGGACAGCTTACTCCTATAATTCACCCCTCCACTTT
14	TRBV5-1	TRBD1	TRBJ2-3	.	CASSQGTGGDTQYF	TGCGCCAGCAGCCAAGGGACAGGGGGAGATACGCAGTATTTT
15	TRBV7-8	.	TRBJ2-7	.	CASSSPQGTSYEQYF	TGTGCCAGCAGCTCCCCTCAGGGGACCTCCTACGAGCAGTACTTC
17	TRBV5-4	.	TRBJ1-3	.	CASSLLGGVVSGNTIYF	TGTGCCAGCAGCTTGTTGGGAGGGGTTGTGTCTGGAAACACCATATATTTT
16	TRBV9	TRBD2	TRBJ2-1	.	CASSFLTSGKNNEQFF	TGTGCCAGCAGCTTCCTGACTAGCGGGAAAAACAATGAGCAGTTCTTC
14	TRBV19	TRBD2	TRBJ2-5	.	CASSIVLAPETQYF	TGTGCCAGTAGTATAGTACTAGCGCCAGAGACCCAGTACTTC
14	TRBV10-3	.	TRBJ1-2	many	CAIRPTGVDYGYTF	TGTGCCATCCGACCGACAGGTGTGGACTATGGCTACACCTTC
17	TRBV5-5	TRBD1	TRBJ1-6	.	CASSSNKPGQRNSPLHF	TGTGCCAGCAGCTCCAACAAACCGGGACAGAGAAATTCACCCCTCCACTTT
15	TRBV14	.	TRBJ2-5	.	CASSQDFASQETQYF	TGTGCCAGCAGCCAAGATTTCGCGAGCCAAGAGACCCAGTACTTC
14	TRBV2	TRBD2	TRBJ2-5	.	CASSTSGSQETQYF	TGTGCCAGCAGCACTAGCGGGAGTCAAGAGACCCAGTACTTC
16	TRBV28	.	TRBJ2-3	once	CASSPIRAGPTDTQYF	TGTGCCAGCAGCCCGATCCGGGCGGGGCCCACAGATACGCAGTATTTT
15	TRBV4-2	TRBD1	TRBJ2-1	.	CASSQEDRGHNEQFF	TGTGCCAGCAGCCAAGAGGACAGGGGGCACAATGAGCAGTTCTTC
15	TRBV14	.	TRBJ1-4	.	CASSQSGGFNEKLFF	TGTGCCAGCAGCCAGAGTGGGGGCTTTAATGAAAAACTGTTTTTT
12	TRBV2	.	TRBJ2-5	.	CASNRGIETQYF	TGTGCCAGCAATCGGGGGATAGAGACCCAGTACTTC
13	TRBV28	.	TRBJ1-1	.	CASTDGGRAEAFF	TGTGCCAGCACCGACGGGGGACGGGCTGAAGCTTTCTTT
14	TRBV27	TRBD1	TRBJ1-2	.	CATLPGDRDGGYTF	TGTGCCACACTACCTGGGGACAGGGATGGTGGCTACACCTTC
15	TRBV13	.	TRBJ1-5	once	CASSHTQYSNQPQHF	TGTGCCAGCAGCCATACACAATATAGCAATCAGCCCCAGCATTTT
13	TRBV29-1	.	TRBJ2-1	.	CSGGADSYNEQFF	TGCAGCGGGGGGGCCGACTCCTACAATGAGCAGTTCTTC